These 18 T cell receptor beta chains were all obtained from the same sample, sequenced in a study of Graves' ophthalmopathy and Graves' hyperthyroidism. Beta-chain TCR CDR3 regions were amplified from RNA transcripts. The library came from an HTBI-primed first-round RT-PCR and a second-round multiplex PCR. MiXCR was run by TCRdb on the multiplex PCR reads, yielding one entry per CDR3 protein. The table lists roughly 380,000 distinct CDR3 sequences, about 16% of them singletons. Material: peripheral blood. The receptors come from a woman aged 18 to 35 with stable Graves' hyperthyroidism.

The genes are TRBV12-3 or TRBV12-4 and TRBJ1-1; tentatively, D is TRBD1 (6 bases). V lost 4 bases to trimming and J lost 4 bases, with 13 bases between them. The CDR3 runs 14 residues. The CDR3 protein is CASSYRGGGTEAFF. The CDR3 region has the DNA TGTGCCAGCAGTTATAGAGGGGGTGGCACTGAAGCTTTCTTT.

This clonotype has at least ten counts. This chain joins TRBV20-1 and TRBJ2-5; D unresolved. The CDR3 length is 10 residues. Per the germline V gene, CDR1 is DFQATT and CDR2 is SNEGSKA (reference sequence). Trimming stripped 3 bases from V and 5 bases from J, with 4 bases between. In nucleotides, the CDR3 is TGCAGTGCTAGCGGCGAGACCCAGTACTTC. The encoded protein is CSASGETQYF.

In its sample, this clonotype was seen a few times. The CDR3 does not end in the conserved phenylalanine or tryptophan, so this is likely a read error. The J gene is TRBJ2-2, the V gene TRBV2; D is unresolved. Trimming cost V 3 bases and J 4 bases, with 12 bases left between them. Germline-derived CDR1 and CDR2 are SNHLY and FYNNEI. The CDR3 sequence is 15 residues long. CDR3 nucleotides: TGTGCCAGCAGTGACACGTTCCTAACCACCGGGGAGCTGTTTCTT. Its translation is CASSDTFLTTGELFL.

The chain carries TRBV19 and TRBJ2-3; D may be TRBD2 (7 bases). The V end lost 6 bases, the J end lost 6 bases, and 16 bases lay between the germline ends. This CDR3 is built from 14 residues. The germline CDR1 and CDR2 sequences are LNHDA and SQIVND (reference sequence). The CDR3: CASRNRGASDTQYF. CDR3 in DNA: TGTGCCAGTAGGAACCGGGGGGCCTCGGATACGCAGTATTTT.

This clonotype was seen ten or more times. The chain recombines TRBV29-1 with TRBJ1-2; D is possibly TRBD1 (6 bases). V was shortened by 0 bases and J by 6 bases, with 11 bases between the two germline ends. Germline lookup yields CDR1 SQVTM and CDR2 ANQGSEA. The CDR3 is 13 residues long. The CDR3 protein is CSVEDETGNGYTF. CDR3 nucleotides: TGCAGCGTTGAAGACGAAACAGGGAATGGCTACACCTTC.

This clonotype was detected many times. The J gene is TRBJ1-2, the V gene TRBV12-3 or TRBV12-4, with a weak D call TRBD1 (5 bases). The length of the CDR3 is 14 residues. V dropped 5 bases and J dropped 6 bases, with 16 bases sitting between them. For the CDR3, the DNA is TGTGCCAGCAGTCTTCAGGGTGAGGGGAATGGCTACACCTTC. Protein: CASSLQGEGNGYTF.

This clonotype has at least ten counts. V and J are TRBV11-2 and TRBJ2-5; D perhaps matches TRBD1 (6 bases). Per germline, CDR1 SGHAT and CDR2 FQNNGV. V was trimmed by 1 base and J by 0 bases, leaving 12 bases between them. The CDR3 sequence is 16 residues long. The chain's CDR3 is CASSLGAGVDQETQYF. The CDR3 DNA is TGTGCCAGCAGCTTAGGGGCAGGGGTGGACCAAGAGACCCAGTACTTC.

In this sample, this clonotype turned up many times. The chain recombines TRBV6-5 with TRBJ1-6, with 7 bases aligning to TRBD1. Germline V gene data show CDR1 as MNHEY and CDR2 as SVGAGI. J was trimmed by 8 bases and V by 4 bases; bases with no gene match: 8. This CDR3 has 15 amino acids. Here the CDR3 reads CASSSPAGGYSPLHF. The CDR3 DNA reads as TGTGCCAGCAGTTCCCCGGCAGGGGGATATTCACCCCTCCACTTT.

The genes are TRBV6-5 and TRBJ2-7, with D unresolved. Germline CDR1 reads MNHEY; CDR2 reads SVGAGI. The CDR3 is 14 amino acids. Trimming shortened V by 4 bases and J by 3 bases, and 13 bases separated the two germline ends. The DNA of the CDR3 is TGTGCCAGCAGTTCCGCAACCAGCAGCTACGAGCAGTACTTC. Residues: CASSSATSSYEQYF.

In its sample, this clonotype was seen a few times. The chain couples TRBV5-6 to TRBJ2-7; D might be TRBD2 (7 bases). V shed 1 base and J shed 11 bases, with 19 bases lying between them. The CDR3 contains 14 residues. Germline-derived CDR1 and CDR2 are SGHDT and YYEEEE. Written as DNA, the CDR3 is TGTGCCAGCAGCTTGTGGGGGGGGGCCGAGGGGGAGTACTTC. Its translation is CASSLWGGAEGEYF.

This clonotype was found many times. The V and J genes are TRBV10-2 and TRBJ1-6; D remains ambiguous. CDR3 size: 13 residues. The germline CDR1 and CDR2 sequences are WSHSY and SAAADI. Deletions cut 6 bases from V and 8 bases from J, with 11 bases between. CDR3 nucleotide sequence: TGCGCCAGCAGCACAAGGCCCCATTCACCCCTCCACTTT. Its translation is CASSTRPHSPLHF.

This clonotype was recorded at least ten times. This chain joins TRBV6-5 and TRBJ2-7, with 9 positions matching TRBD1. The V gene's germline CDR1 is MNHEY and CDR2 SVGAGI. The CDR3 extends over 15 amino acids. V lost 7 bases and J lost 5; bases outside the gene matches: 12. The CDR3 sequence is CASIMIGGQGHEQYF. CDR3 nucleotide sequence: TGTGCCAGCATTATGATAGGGGGACAGGGCCACGAGCAGTACTTC.

Note on this clonotype: Being one base from a much bigger clone, this may be a read error. The V gene is TRBV2, the J gene TRBJ1-1; D gene ambiguous. The CDR3 runs 17 residues. CDR1 SNHLY and CDR2 FYNNEI come from the germline V gene. With 3 bases removed from V and 0 bases from J, the gap between germline ends came to 17 bases. CDR3 amino acids: CASSEAPSYALNTEAFF. DNA for the CDR3: TGTGCCAGCAGTGAGGCCCCGTCATACGCCTTGAACACTGAAGCTTTCTTT.

In its sample, this clonotype was seen a few times. Its ends do not fully match the called genes, so a read error is possible. The J gene is TRBJ2-7, the V gene TRBV20-1; 13 nucleotides match TRBD2. Germline V CDR1 and CDR2: DFQATT, SNEGSKA (reference sequence). The CDR3 has 16 residues. CDR3 DNA sequence: TGCAGTGCTAGAGCTTTAACTAGCGGGGGGGGTTACGCGCAGTACTTC. It specifies CSARALTSGGGYAQYF.

The rearrangement uses TRBV19 and TRBJ1-5; a possible D gene is TRBD1 (5 bases). Germline V lookup: CDR1 LNHDA, CDR2 SQIVND (reference sequence). The CDR3 runs 15 residues. The V and J ends lost 7 bases and 1 base respectively, with 14 bases between them. The CDR3 nucleotides read TGTGCCAGTAACCCCCCAGGGAAGAGCAATCAGCCCCAGCATTTT. It yields the protein CASNPPGKSNQPQHF.

At least ten counts were recorded for this clonotype. This rearrangement joins TRBV12-3 or TRBV12-4 to TRBJ1-5; 7 nucleotides align to TRBD1. The length of the CDR3 is 14 residues. J lost 1 base, V lost 4 bases, and 1 base had no gene match. The DNA for the CDR3 is TGTGCCAGCAGTTCACAGGGGAGCAATCAGCCCCAGCATTTT. Its protein product is CASSSQGSNQPQHF.

This clonotype was seen only a few times. The chain combines TRBV5-1 with TRBJ1-1; D is unclear. Germline CDR1 is SGHRS and CDR2 is YFSETQ. V lost 0 bases, J lost 0 bases, and 6 bases lay in between. This CDR3 spans 14 amino acids. The CDR3 protein is CASSLAVLNTEAFF. The CDR3 bases are TGCGCCAGCAGCTTGGCGGTCCTGAACACTGAAGCTTTCTTT.

This clonotype came up a few times. The chain is built from TRBV5-4 and TRBJ2-7; 8 bases match TRBD1. The V segment lost 1 base and the J segment 0 bases; nucleotides outside the gene matches: 3. This CDR3 has 15 residues. Germline V CDR1 and CDR2: SGHNT, YYREEE (reference sequence). The CDR3 nucleotides are TGTGCCAGCAGCTTGTGGACAGGGCTCTCCTACGAGCAGTACTTC. Residues: CASSLWTGLSYEQYF.